A selection of T cell receptor beta chains follows, all from one sample in a study of T cells after yellow fever vaccination. Each CDR3 protein gets one entry after TCRdb re-called the 5' RACE reads with MiXCR. The sample holds some 350,000 distinct CDR3 sequences, 7.5% to 9% seen once. This specimen was PBMCs, taken on the day of the first yellow fever vaccination. These receptors originate from a young man who received the YFV17D yellow fever vaccine. The CDR3 runs from the conserved cysteine through the conserved F or W. Fields, in order: V gene, clone size, D gene, J gene, CDR3 protein, CDR3 DNA. A D gene is named only where the DNA matches it firmly. The size entry is marked missing in some rows and otherwise reads once, few, many or a size class.

TRBV7-9,.,.,TRBJ2-2,CASSPLGGNTGELFF,TGTGCCAGCAGCCCCCTAGGGGGGAACACCGGGGAGCTGTTTTTT
TRBV4-3,.,.,TRBJ2-3,CASSRGSSDTQYF,TGCGCCAGCAGCCGGGGGAGCTCAGATACGCAGTATTTT
TRBV6-2/TRBV6-3,.,.,TRBJ2-7,CASSYGFESYEQYF,TGTGCCAGCAGTTACGGTTTTGAATCCTACGAGCAGTACTTC
TRBV6-1,.,TRBD1,TRBJ2-3,CASSEGTVGTDTQYF,TGTGCCAGCAGCGAAGGGACAGTCGGCACAGATACGCAGTATTTT
TRBV27,few,.,TRBJ1-5,CASSSPRGESNQPQHF,TGTGCCAGCAGTTCCCCGAGGGGGGAGTCCAATCAGCCCCAGCATTTT
TRBV11-2,.,.,TRBJ2-6,CASSSTKSSGANVLTF,TGTGCCAGCAGCTCAACAAAGAGCTCTGGGGCCAACGTCCTGACTTTC
TRBV20-1,many,.,TRBJ2-5,CSARVGHPTEGTQYF,TGCAGTGCTAGAGTAGGACACCCCACGGAGGGGACCCAGTACTTC
TRBV6-4,many,TRBD2,TRBJ2-3,CASSRTSGGVTDTQYF,TGTGCCAGCAGTCGGACTAGCGGGGGGGTGACAGATACGCAGTATTTT
TRBV3-1,many,TRBD1,TRBJ1-6,CASSHGPGQGATYNSPLHF,TGTGCCAGCAGCCATGGGCCGGGACAGGGGGCGACCTATAATTCACCCCTCCACTTT
TRBV29-1,few,.,TRBJ1-2,CSVEAMTRGGYTF,TGCAGCGTTGAAGCAATGACCAGGGGTGGCTACACCTTC
TRBV5-1,.,.,TRBJ2-1,CASSLVTLRREQSF,TGCGCCAGCAGCTTGGTGACCCTCCGGAGGGAGCAGTCCTTC
TRBV12-3/TRBV12-4,.,TRBD2,TRBJ2-3,CASSFLAGMASTDTQYF,TGTGCCAGCAGTTTCCTAGCGGGGATGGCTAGCACAGATACGCAGTATTTT
TRBV20-1,few,.,TRBJ1-4,CSTADREVGFPREKLFF,TGCAGTACCGCGGACCGGGAGGTGGGGTTCCCGCGGGAAAAACTGTTTTTT
TRBV5-1,.,.,TRBJ1-2,CASSLNERESYGYTF,TGCGCCAGCAGCTTGAATGAACGGGAAAGTTATGGCTACACCTTC
TRBV24-1,many,TRBD1,TRBJ2-3,CATSDHRGLTDTQYF,TGTGCCACCAGTGATCACAGGGGGCTCACAGATACGCAGTATTTT
TRBV20-1,.,.,TRBJ1-6,CSARVGGFYNSPLHF,TGCAGTGCTAGAGTCGGCGGTTTCTATAATTCACCCCTCCACTTT
TRBV5-1,few,.,TRBJ1-1,CASSFSDTNQGAFF,TGCGCCAGCAGCTTCTCGGACACTAACCAAGGAGCTTTCTTT
TRBV2,few,TRBD2,TRBJ2-5,CASSKAGGSETQYF,TGTGCCAGCAGCAAGGCGGGGGGGTCAGAGACCCAGTACTTC
TRBV3-1,few,TRBD1,TRBJ2-7,CATCQEGQGALSDEQYF,TGTGCCACCTGCCAAGAGGGACAGGGGGCCCTCAGCGACGAGCAGTACTTC
TRBV12-3/TRBV12-4,many,.,TRBJ1-1,CASGTPPENTEAFF,TGTGCCAGCGGAACACCCCCGGAGAACACTGAAGCTTTCTTT
TRBV4-3,.,.,TRBJ2-1,CASSQGVADEQFF,TGCGCCAGCAGCCAAGGAGTAGCTGATGAGCAGTTCTTC
TRBV5-1,.,.,TRBJ1-3,CANSSRGESGNTIYF,TGCGCCAACAGCTCCCGTGGGGAATCTGGAAACACCATATATTTT
TRBV14,few,TRBD1,TRBJ2-1,CASSQDRTGGLYEQFF,TGTGCCAGCAGCCAAGATCGGACAGGGGGCCTCTATGAGCAGTTCTTC
TRBV6-5,.,.,TRBJ1-3,CASSYSPGNTIYF,TGTGCCAGCAGTTACTCCCCGGGGAACACCATATATTTT
TRBV21-1,few,.,TRBJ2-2,CASSKANRGANTGELFF,TGTGCCAGCAGCAAAGCTAACAGGGGCGCGAACACCGGGGAGCTGTTTTTT
TRBV5-1,few,.,TRBJ2-3,CASSFRGPVNAQYF,TGCGCCAGCAGCTTCCGGGGGCCTGTGAATGCGCAGTATTTT
TRBV24-1,few,.,TRBJ2-5,CATSRGETQYF,TGTGCCACCAGTAGGGGCGAGACCCAGTACTTC
TRBV12-3/TRBV12-4,many,.,TRBJ1-2,CASSGRDGYTF,TGTGCCAGCAGTGGAAGGGACGGCTACACCTTC
TRBV5-1,many,.,TRBJ1-5,CASSLAGGSGQPQHF,TGCGCCAGCAGCTTGGCGGGAGGGTCCGGTCAGCCCCAGCATTTT
TRBV20-1,.,.,TRBJ2-7,CSVQEAYEQYF,TGCAGTGTTCAGGAAGCCTACGAGCAGTACTTC
TRBV5-1,.,.,TRBJ2-1,CASSLDAYSYNEQFF,TGCGCCAGCAGCTTGGACGCGTACTCCTACAATGAGCAGTTCTTC
TRBV12-3/TRBV12-4,few,.,TRBJ2-3,CASTSTDTQYF,TGTGCCAGCACGAGCACAGATACGCAGTATTTT
TRBV20-1,few,.,TRBJ1-3,CSASGAGGNTIYF,TGCAGTGCTTCCGGGGCCGGAGGGAACACCATATATTTT
TRBV12-3/TRBV12-4,few,.,TRBJ2-1,CASGGQSGNEQFF,TGTGCCAGCGGGGGCCAAAGTGGGAATGAGCAGTTCTTC
TRBV12-2,.,.,TRBJ1-5,CASRPRSGYQPQHF,TGTGCAAGTCGCCCCCGTTCCGGTTATCAGCCCCAGCATTTT
TRBV30,.,.,TRBJ1-1,CAWSLRGANTEAFF,TGTGCCTGGAGTCTAAGGGGGGCGAACACTGAAGCTTTCTTT
TRBV12-3/TRBV12-4,.,.,TRBJ2-1,CASSFPQMGNEQFF,TGTGCCAGCAGTTTCCCCCAGATGGGGAATGAGCAGTTCTTC
TRBV5-1,many,.,TRBJ1-6,CASSSDYGFGGGKYSPLHF,TGCGCCAGCAGCTCCGATTATGGCTTCGGCGGGGGGAAGTATTCACCCCTCCACTTT
TRBV7-9,many,TRBD1,TRBJ2-3,CASRSGTGSTDTQYF,TGTGCCAGCAGATCCGGGACAGGGTCGACAGATACGCAGTATTTT
TRBV4-1,.,.,TRBJ2-2,CASSQRSGLAPNTGELFF,TGCGCCAGCAGCCAACGATCTGGCTTAGCCCCGAACACCGGGGAGCTGTTTTTT
TRBV4-2,many,.,TRBJ1-5,CASSQSENQPQHF,TGTGCCAGCAGCCAATCGGAGAATCAGCCCCAGCATTTT
TRBV12-3/TRBV12-4,few,TRBD1,TRBJ2-1,CASRPPGQAYNEQFF,TGTGCCAGCAGGCCTCCGGGACAGGCCTACAATGAGCAGTTCTTC
TRBV28,.,.,TRBJ2-1,CASSEGAVDYNEQFF,TGTGCCAGCTCGGAGGGGGCGGTGGACTACAATGAGCAGTTCTTC
TRBV4-1,few,.,TRBJ1-1,CASSPPSHYINTEAFF,TGCGCCAGCAGCCCCCCCTCCCACTACATAAACACTGAAGCTTTCTTT
TRBV2,.,TRBD1,TRBJ1-5,CASSARETGVQPQHF,TGTGCCAGCAGTGCCCGTGAGACAGGGGTACAGCCCCAGCATTTT
TRBV20-1,many,TRBD1,TRBJ2-2,CSAPDRRNTGELFF,TGCAGTGCTCCGGACAGGAGAAACACCGGGGAGCTGTTTTTT
TRBV5-1,.,.,TRBJ1-4,CASSLEGRSNEKLFF,TGCGCCAGCAGCTTGGAGGGACGGTCGAATGAAAAACTGTTTTTT
TRBV4-1,.,.,TRBJ2-5,CASSQVLAGDEETQYF,TGCGCCAGCAGCCAAGTTCTAGCAGGGGACGAAGAGACCCAGTACTTC
TRBV12-3/TRBV12-4,.,.,TRBJ2-5,CASRANAPSEETQYF,TGTGCCAGCAGAGCAAACGCCCCTTCGGAAGAGACCCAGTACTTC
TRBV4-1,.,.,TRBJ1-4,CASSRNGAAANEKLFF,TGCGCCAGCAGCCGGAATGGCGCGGCGGCTAATGAAAAACTGTTTTTT
TRBV7-9,.,.,TRBJ1-4,CASSLGAAREKLFF,TGTGCCAGCAGCTTAGGGGCCGCTAGGGAAAAACTGTTTTTT